This TCR beta chain was observed in a study of blood T cells in healthy people across ages. General study results and limits: A strong correlation was seen between TCR beta diversity and naive T cell percentage.

A sample-barcoded 5' primer and a J-beta primer mix were used in a second PCR of about 7 to 12 cycles. One entry per CDR3 protein, called by TCRdb with MiXCR from the 5' RACE reads. The sample lists 1 million to 1.2 million distinct CDR3 sequences; roughly two fifths were seen once. This clonotype has more than one count but fewer than ten. Its matching antigen is unknown. This CDR3 region has 14 residues. CDR1 is DFQATT, CDR2 SNEGSKA, per germline (reference sequence). V dropped 3 bases and J dropped 6 bases, with 17 bases sitting between them. The chain is built from TRBV20-1 and TRBJ1-1; weak D call: TRBD1 (5 bases). What was sequenced was blood. The receptor was isolated from a man aged 18 to 30 in good health. In DNA form, the CDR3 reads TGCAGTGCTAGGGGGCCAGCGGGGACCTCTGAAGCTTTCTTT. Its protein is CSARGPAGTSEAFF.